This TCR beta chain was found in a study of T-cell reconstitution after alpha-beta-depleted transplantation in children. Preparation of the TCRbeta library involved a method that used unique molecular identifiers. TCRdb ran MiXCR on the PCR reads and lists one entry per CDR3 protein. The table lists about 1,000,000 distinct CDR3 sequences, 25% to 35% of them singletons, with under 30% in the top ten. This clonotype was picked up a small number of times. What it recognizes is unknown. Trimming took off 0 bases at V and 5 bases at J, with 12 bases between the two ends. The CDR3 length is 15 residues. Per germline, CDR1 SGDLS and CDR2 YYNGEE. Overall study findings and caveats: Alpha-beta T cells present about two months after transplant were reported to originate from several hundred expanded graft clones.

The TCR sequence derives from a boy under two years old who had a stem cell transplant for SCID, so the T cells may come from the graft donor. The J gene is TRBJ2-1, the V gene TRBV9; D gene uncertain. This sample comprised PBMCs, mostly from graft donor cells, obtained 360 days after TCRalphabeta/CD19-depleted stem cell transplant. The CDR3: CASSVGSQAHNEQFF. The CDR3 DNA is TGTGCCAGCAGCGTAGGAAGCCAAGCACACAATGAGCAGTTCTTC.